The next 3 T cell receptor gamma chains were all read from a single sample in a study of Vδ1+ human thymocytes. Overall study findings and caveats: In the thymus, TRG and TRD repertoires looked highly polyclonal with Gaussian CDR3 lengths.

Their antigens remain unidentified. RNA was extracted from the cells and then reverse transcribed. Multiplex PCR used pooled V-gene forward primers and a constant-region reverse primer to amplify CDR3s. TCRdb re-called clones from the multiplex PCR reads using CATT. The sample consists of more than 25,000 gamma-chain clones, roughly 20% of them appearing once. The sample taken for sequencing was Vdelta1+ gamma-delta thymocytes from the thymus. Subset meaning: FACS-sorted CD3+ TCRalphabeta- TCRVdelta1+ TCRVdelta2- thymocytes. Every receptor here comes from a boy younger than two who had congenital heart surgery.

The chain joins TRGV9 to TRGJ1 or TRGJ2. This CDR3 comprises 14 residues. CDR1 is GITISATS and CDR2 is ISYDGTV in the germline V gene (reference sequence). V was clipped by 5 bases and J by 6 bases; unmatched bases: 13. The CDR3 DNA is TGTGCCTTGTGGGCCTCGCCTCTCTTTTATAAGAAACTCTTT. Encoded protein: CALWASPLFYKKLF.

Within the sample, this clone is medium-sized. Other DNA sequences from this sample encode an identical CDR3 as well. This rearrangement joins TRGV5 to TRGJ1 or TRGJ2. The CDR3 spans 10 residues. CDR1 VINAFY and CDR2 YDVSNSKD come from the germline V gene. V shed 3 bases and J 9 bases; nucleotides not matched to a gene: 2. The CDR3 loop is CATWDRKKLF. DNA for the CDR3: TGTGCCACCTGGGACCGTAAGAAACTCTTT.

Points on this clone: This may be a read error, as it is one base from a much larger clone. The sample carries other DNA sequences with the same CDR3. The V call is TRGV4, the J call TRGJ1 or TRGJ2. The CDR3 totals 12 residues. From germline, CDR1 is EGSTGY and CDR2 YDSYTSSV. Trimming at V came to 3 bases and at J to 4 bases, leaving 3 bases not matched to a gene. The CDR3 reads CATWDRYYKKLF. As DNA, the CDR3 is TGTGCCACCTGGGATCGGTATTATAAGAAACTCTTT.